This entry lists 7 T cell receptor beta chains sequenced from one sample in a study of T cell repertoires in aging, cancer and after chemotherapy. The template was genomic DNA from peripheral blood, not RNA. A mixed TRB-A/B primer pool amplified rearranged TRB by multiplex touch-down PCR. TCRdb passed the multiplex PCR reads through MiXCR, listing each CDR3 protein once. This table has some 6,000 distinct CDR3 sequences, just under 30% appearing once. Material for sequencing was blood. These receptors were obtained from a human donor in good health.

DNA of the CDR3: TGTGCCAGCAGTTTCGGACTAGCGTCCACCGGGGAGCTGTTTTTT. This codes for CASSFGLASTGELFF. The chain has TRBV12-3 or TRBV12-4 and TRBJ2-2; TRBD2 aligns across 9 bases. V shed 3 bases, J shed 4 bases, and the junction held 3 bases outside the gene matches. This CDR3 has 15 residues.

This clonotype turned up a few times. J is TRBJ1-5 and V is TRBV27; D is uncertain. The CDR3 loop spans 15 amino acids. Trimming shortened V by 3 bases and J by 2 bases, and 11 bases separated the two germline ends. Germline CDR1 MNHEY, CDR2 SMNVEV (reference sequence). CDR3 DNA sequence: TGTGCCAGCAGTTTTAGAGGGTTAGGCAATCAGCCCCAGCATTTT. This codes for CASSFRGLGNQPQHF.

This clonotype was recorded a few times. This chain joins TRBV30 and TRBJ2-4, with D perhaps given as TRBD1 or TRBD2 (5 bases each). From germline, CDR1 is GTSNPN and CDR2 SVGIG (reference sequence). The V and J ends lost 1 base and 7 bases respectively, with 8 bases between them. CDR3 length: 12 residues. CDR3 amino acids: CAWSDRRNIQYF. The CDR3 bases are TGTGCCTGGAGTGACAGGAGGAACATTCAGTACTTC. The full variable domain, in which reference TRBV30 and TRBJ2-4 provide the parts outside the CDR3, is SQTIHQWPATLVQPVGSPLSLECTVEGTSNPNLYWYRQAAGRGLQLLFYSVGIGQISSEVPQNLSASRPQDRQFILSSKKLLLSDSGFYLCAWSDRRNIQYFGAGTRLSVL.

This clonotype is judged medium-sized. The CDR3: CASSYSRHLRGTGELFF. The CDR3 region has the DNA TGTGCCAGCAGTTACTCGAGGCACCTTAGAGGGACCGGGGAGCTGTTTTTT. The rearrangement joins TRBV6-5 to TRBJ2-2, with D perhaps TRBD2 (5 bases). The V end lost 0 bases, the J end lost 5 bases, and 16 bases lay between the germline ends. The V gene's germline CDR1 is MNHEY and CDR2 SVGAGI. The CDR3 loop spans 17 amino acids.

This rearrangement joins TRBV6-2 or TRBV6-3 to TRBJ1-1; no firm D call. This CDR3 is built from 19 residues. Per germline, CDR1 MNHEY and CDR2 SVGEGT. V lost 0 bases to trimming and J lost 0 bases, with 20 bases between them. The CDR3 region is CASSYSFSGKGRVNTEAFF. The CDR3 DNA reads as TGTGCCAGCAGTTACTCCTTTTCGGGTAAGGGCCGGGTGAACACTGAAGCTTTCTTT.

As regards this clonotype: A much larger clone differs by one base, so this may be a read error. The chain joins TRBV11-3 to TRBJ2-7; D ambiguous. This CDR3 has 14 residues. Germline CDR1 SGHNT, CDR2 YENEEA. Trimming removed 0 bases at V and 4 bases at J, with 10 bases between. The CDR3 reads CASSLEGNKYEQYF. CDR3 in DNA: TGTGCCAGCAGCTTAGAAGGCAACAAATACGAGCAGTACTTC.

The chain joins TRBV7-9 to TRBJ2-3; 11 positions match TRBD2. This CDR3 has 15 residues. Trimming removed 7 bases from V and 2 bases from J; junction bases left unmatched: 5. From germline, CDR1 is SEHNR and CDR2 FQNEAQ (reference sequence). The CDR3 spells CASNLAGGDTDTQYF. The CDR3 DNA sequence: TGTGCCAGCAACCTAGCGGGGGGCGACACAGATACGCAGTATTTT. The variable domain in full, with the rest retrieved from reference TRBV7-9 and TRBJ2-3, is DTGVSQNPRHKITKRGQNVTFRCDPISEHNRLYWYRQTLGQGPEFLTYFQNEAQLEKSRLLSDRFSAERPKGSFSTLEIQRTEQGDSAMYLCASNLAGGDTDTQYFGPGTRLTVL.